The clone carrying this T cell receptor (beta chain) came up a few times. Its antigen is not known. RNA transcripts yielded amplified TCR beta CDR3 regions. An initial round of RT-PCR targeting the TCR CDR3 relied on the HTBI primer set. TCRdb processed the multiplex PCR reads anew with MiXCR; each CDR3 protein has one entry. The profile covers hundreds of thousands of distinct CDR3 sequences, with 20% appearing a single time and over 45% taken by the ten largest. This sample stems from a study of T cells in Graves' hyperthyroidism and ophthalmopathy. Study-level findings and limits: Also found in blood were most expanded thyroid clonotypes above 0.001.

Germline CDR1 and CDR2: SGHRS and YFSETQ. The CDR3 spans 16 residues. Trimming took 2 bases from V and 2 from J; bases not matched to a gene: 5. Specimen: blood. The chain uses TRBV5-1 and TRBJ2-5; TRBD1 aligns across 11 bases. The sequence was collected from a man aged 40-49 years with Graves' ophthalmopathy. The CDR3 region has the DNA TGCGCCAGCAGCTTCGGACAGGGGGCCGGGCAAGAGACCCAGTACTTC. It specifies CASSFGQGAGQETQYF.